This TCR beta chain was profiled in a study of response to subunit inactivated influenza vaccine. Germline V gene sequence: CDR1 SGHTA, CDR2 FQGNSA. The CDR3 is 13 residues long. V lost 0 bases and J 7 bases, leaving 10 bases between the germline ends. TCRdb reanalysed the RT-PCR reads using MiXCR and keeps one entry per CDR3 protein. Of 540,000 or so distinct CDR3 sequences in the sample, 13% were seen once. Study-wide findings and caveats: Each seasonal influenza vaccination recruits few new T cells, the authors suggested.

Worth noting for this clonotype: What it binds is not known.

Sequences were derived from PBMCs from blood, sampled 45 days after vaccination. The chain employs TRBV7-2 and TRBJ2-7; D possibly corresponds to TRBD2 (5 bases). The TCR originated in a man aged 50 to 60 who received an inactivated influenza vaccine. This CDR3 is CASSLAADGEQYF. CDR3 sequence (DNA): TGTGCCAGCAGCTTAGCAGCGGACGGGGAGCAGTACTTC.